The 23 T cell receptor beta chains listed next were all sequenced from one sample in a study of CXCR4 blockade with PD-1 therapy in pancreatic cancer. This table comes from immunoSEQ multiplex PCR, and its TCRdb copy is limited to in-frame clones, with some not included. The sample consists of 4,000 to 6,500 clones, 45% to 60% of them appearing once. Sequenced material: tumor tissue. The receptors come from a human donor with pancreatic ductal adenocarcinoma.

This clone was counted a few times. The rearrangement joins TRBV15 to TRBJ2-7; 8 nucleotides line up with TRBD1. Germline V gene data show CDR1 as LNHNV and CDR2 as YYDKDF (reference sequence). After removal of 3 bases from V and 2 bases from J, the junction contained 9 bases not matched to a gene. This CDR3 comprises 16 residues. DNA for the CDR3: TGTGCCACCAGCAGCTCCCCGACAGGGGCGACCTACGAGCAGTACTTC. It encodes CATSSSPTGATYEQYF. The entire variable domain, with the rest obtained from reference TRBV15 and TRBJ2-7, is as follows: DAMVIQNPRYQVTQFGKPVTLSCSQTLNHNVMYWYQQKSSQAPKLLFHYYDKDFNNEADTPDNFQSRRPNTSFCFLDIRSPGLGDTAMYLCATSSSPTGATYEQYFGPGTRLTVT.

The sample holds a few counts of this clone. The chain carries TRBV6-8 and TRBJ1-4; D is possibly TRBD1 (6 bases). Looked up from germline, CDR1 is MNHGY and CDR2 is SAAAGT. V dropped 4 bases and J dropped 8 bases, with 17 bases sitting between them. CDR3 length: 15 amino acids. The CDR3 nucleotides read TGTGCCAGCAGTTCCCCGACACAGGGTGGGGAAAAACTGTTTTTT. Its translation is CASSSPTQGGEKLFF.

The chain combines TRBV15 with TRBJ2-3; TRBD1 is a possible D gene (6 bases). V was pared by 3 bases and J by 2 bases, with 18 bases between. The germline CDR1 and CDR2 sequences are LNHNV and YYDKDF (reference sequence). The CDR3 runs to 17 residues. CDR3 loop: CATSRNRQVLYTDTQYF. CDR3 in DNA: TGTGCCACCAGCAGGAATAGACAGGTCCTATACACAGATACGCAGTATTTT.

The chain links TRBV25-1 to TRBJ2-3; 10 bases fit TRBD1. This CDR3 contains 15 residues. The junction had 2 bases not matched to a gene; V was cut back by 4 bases and J by 1 base. In germline, CDR1 is MGHDK, CDR2 SYGVNS. As DNA, the CDR3 is TGTGCCAGCAGTGGAGGGACAGGGGGCACAGATACGCAGTATTTT. This translates into CASSGGTGGTDTQYF.

The rearrangement uses TRBV19 and TRBJ1-1; D remains ambiguous. Germline assignment: CDR1 LNHDA and CDR2 SQIVND (reference sequence). This CDR3 has 14 residues. Trimming left V 2 bases short and J 0 bases short, with 7 bases between. Here the CDR3 reads CASSIKALNTEAFF. The DNA of the CDR3 is TGTGCCAGTAGTATAAAGGCACTGAACACTGAAGCTTTCTTT.

The count of this clone is one. The chain recombines TRBV19 with TRBJ1-1; 10 nucleotides line up with TRBD1. The ends lost 1 base at V and 6 bases at J; junction bases unmatched: 5. The CDR3 runs to 15 residues. Germline assignment: CDR1 LNHDA and CDR2 SQIVND (reference sequence). CDR3 DNA sequence: TGTGCCAGTAGTATAGTCGGGGACAGGGGAGCTGAAGCTTTCTTT. Translating it yields CASSIVGDRGAEAFF.

This rearrangement joins TRBV6-8 to TRBJ2-4; the D gene is possibly TRBD2 (5 bases). The germline CDR1 and CDR2 sequences are MNHGY and SAAAGT. Trimming shortened V by 6 bases and J by 9 bases, and 15 bases separated the two germline ends. This CDR3 spans 13 amino acids. Written as DNA, the CDR3 is TGTGCCAGCAGCCCCGCAGTCCGGGGCATTCAGTACTTC. It is translated as CASSPAVRGIQYF.

A few counts support this clone. The gene calls are TRBV6-8 and TRBJ2-1; D gene ambiguous. The CDR3 consists of 13 residues. The V and J ends lost 0 bases and 5 bases respectively, with 5 bases between them. CDR1 and CDR2 from the germline V gene are MNHGY and SAAAGT. CDR3 region: CASSYSVDNEQFF. DNA of the CDR3: TGTGCCAGCAGTTACTCTGTAGACAATGAGCAGTTCTTC.

V and J are TRBV19 and TRBJ1-5; weak D call: TRBD1 (6 bases). With 7 bases removed from V and 0 bases from J, the gap between germline ends came to 10 bases. The CDR3 covers 14 residues. Germline assignment: CDR1 LNHDA and CDR2 SQIVND (reference sequence). CDR3 bases: TGTGCCAGTACCCGGACAGCTAGCAATCAGCCCCAGCATTTT. It encodes CASTRTASNQPQHF.

The gene calls are TRBV28 and TRBJ2-3; D is tentatively TRBD1 or TRBD2 (7 bases each). Germline loops: CDR1 MDHEN, CDR2 SYDVKM. The CDR3 is 17 amino acids. Trimming cost V 4 bases and J 2 bases, with 19 bases left between them. The CDR3 loop reads CASSSLAGGGPTDTQYF. CDR3 in DNA: TGTGCCAGCAGTTCCCTCGCAGGGGGAGGGCCCACAGATACGCAGTATTTT.

This clone was seen a handful of times. The chain links TRBV11-3 to TRBJ2-7; 10 bases are a match to TRBD1. Germline V gene sequence: CDR1 SGHNT, CDR2 YENEEA. The V gene end was trimmed by 2 bases and the J gene end by 6 bases; junction bases not matched to a gene: 7. The length of the CDR3 is 15 residues. CDR3 sequence reads: CASSLTRDRGSEQYF. Written as DNA, the CDR3 is TGTGCCAGCAGCTTAACACGGGACAGGGGATCCGAGCAGTACTTC.

Comments on this clone: At one of its ends the junction is not consistent with the germline gene, which may arise from a read error. The chain carries TRBV6-8 and TRBJ2-5; TRBD1 matches 9 bases. Germline V gives CDR1 MNHGY, CDR2 SAAAGT. This CDR3 has 14 amino acids. The DNA of the CDR3 is TGTGTCAGCAGGGCACAGGGGGCAGGGGAGACCCAGTACTTC. Encoded protein: CVSRAQGAGETQYF.

This sequence joins TRBV14 and TRBJ1-1; D gene unclear. Trimming removed 4 bases from V and 8 bases from J, with 14 bases in between. Per germline, CDR1 SGHDN and CDR2 FVKESK. The CDR3 totals 13 residues. The CDR3 bases are TGTGCCAGCAGCCCGAACTCAAGAGGGGAAGCTTTCTTT. Protein: CASSPNSRGEAFF.

The chain recombines TRBV29-1 with TRBJ1-2; no reliable D call. Germline V gene data show CDR1 as SQVTM and CDR2 as ANQGSEA. Trimming shortened V by 2 bases and J by 1 base, and 8 bases separated the two germline ends. The CDR3 runs 13 residues. The CDR3 reads CSVEQVYNYGYTF. The CDR3 nucleotides read TGCAGCGTTGAACAAGTTTATAACTATGGCTACACCTTC.

This clone was observed a few times. The chain links TRBV30 to TRBJ2-3; no reliable D call. CDR3 length equals 13 residues. Germline CDR1 reads GTSNPN; CDR2 reads SVGIG (reference sequence). V was trimmed by 1 base and J by 6 bases, leaving 11 bases between them. The CDR3 DNA follows: TGTGCCTGGAGTGAAAGGGTGGGGGATACGCAGTATTTT. This gives the protein CAWSERVGDTQYF. The full variable domain, rest sourced from reference TRBV30 and TRBJ2-3, is SQTIHQWPATLVQPVGSPLSLECTVEGTSNPNLYWYRQAAGRGLQLLFYSVGIGQISSEVPQNLSASRPQDRQFILSSKKLLLSDSGFYLCAWSERVGDTQYFGPGTRLTVL.

The chain has TRBV19 and TRBJ1-6; D unresolved. V was trimmed by 4 bases and J by 0 bases, leaving 4 bases between them. From germline, CDR1 is LNHDA and CDR2 SQIVND (reference sequence). The CDR3 extends over 14 amino acids. The CDR3: CASSTSSYNSPLHF. CDR3 nucleotide sequence: TGTGCCAGTAGTACGAGCTCCTATAATTCACCCCTCCACTTT.

V gene TRBV19 combines with J gene TRBJ2-7; 13 bases fit TRBD2. After removal of 6 bases from V and 3 bases from J, the junction contained 2 bases not matched to a gene. The CDR3 is made up of 14 amino acids. Germline assignment: CDR1 LNHDA and CDR2 SQIVND (reference sequence). CDR3 in DNA: TGTGCCAGTAGGACTAGCGGGAGGAACTACGAGCAGTACTTC. Translated: CASRTSGRNYEQYF.

The chain employs TRBV11-3 and TRBJ1-3; D gene ambiguous. V dropped 5 bases and J dropped 0 bases, with 14 bases sitting between them. CDR1 and CDR2 (germline): SGHNT, YENEEA. The CDR3 totals 16 residues. CDR3 DNA: TGTGCCAGCAGCGCGGGTGGCCCTAGCTCTGGAAACACCATATATTTT. It yields the protein CASSAGGPSSGNTIYF.

The rearrangement uses TRBV19 and TRBJ2-6; 7 bases fit TRBD1. This CDR3 is built from 17 residues. The J segment lost 4 bases and the V segment lost 6 bases, leaving 12 bases of the junction unmatched. Germline V gene lookup returns CDR1 LNHDA and CDR2 SQIVND (reference sequence). CDR3: CASSPGQAAMGANVLTF. CDR3 DNA sequence: TGTGCCAGTAGCCCCGGACAGGCTGCCATGGGGGCCAACGTCCTGACTTTC.

The chain recombines TRBV28 with TRBJ2-7; D is unresolved. There are 16 residues in the CDR3. The germline V gene encodes CDR1 MDHEN and CDR2 SYDVKM. V was shortened by 6 bases and J by 3 bases, with 21 bases between the two germline ends. The DNA for the CDR3 is TGTGCCAGCAGAGATATCTCCGGGCCCAGCTTCTACGAGCAGTACTTC. Translating it yields CASRDISGPSFYEQYF.

The chain carries TRBV19 and TRBJ1-5; D perhaps matches TRBD1 (5 bases). Trimming removed 1 base from V and 3 bases from J, with 10 bases in between. Germline loops: CDR1 LNHDA, CDR2 SQIVND (reference sequence). This CDR3 is 15 amino acids long. The CDR3 region has the DNA TGTGCCAGTAGTATAGCTCAGGGTAACAATCAGCCCCAGCATTTT. As protein: CASSIAQGNNQPQHF.

V and J are TRBV30 and TRBJ2-7; weak D call: TRBD2 (6 bases). Germline V gene data show CDR1 as GTSNPN and CDR2 as SVGIG (reference sequence). Trimming took off 7 bases at V and 3 bases at J, with 19 bases between the two ends. The CDR3 covers 14 residues. The CDR3 loop is CAYLSGGVGYEQYF. CDR3 nucleotides: TGTGCCTACCTCAGCGGAGGGGTGGGCTACGAGCAGTACTTC.

This clone has just one count. The genes are TRBV30 and TRBJ1-1; no firm D call. CDR1 is GTSNPN, CDR2 SVGIG, per germline (reference sequence). V lost 2 bases to trimming and J lost 1 base, with 14 bases between them. The CDR3 runs to 15 residues. As DNA, the CDR3 is TGTGCCTGGAGTACACCTCCCACTCGGAACACTGAAGCTTTCTTT. Translation: CAWSTPPTRNTEAFF.